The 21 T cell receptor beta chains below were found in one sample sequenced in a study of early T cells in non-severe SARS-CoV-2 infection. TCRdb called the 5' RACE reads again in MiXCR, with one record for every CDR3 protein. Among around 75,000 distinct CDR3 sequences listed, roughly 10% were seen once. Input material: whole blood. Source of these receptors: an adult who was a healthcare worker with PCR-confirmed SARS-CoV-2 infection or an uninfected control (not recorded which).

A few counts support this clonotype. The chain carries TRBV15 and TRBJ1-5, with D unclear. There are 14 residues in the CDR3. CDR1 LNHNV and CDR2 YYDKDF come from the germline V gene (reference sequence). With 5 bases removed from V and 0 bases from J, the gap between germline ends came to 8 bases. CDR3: CATSHTYSNQPQHF. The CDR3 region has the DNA TGTGCCACCAGCCACACGTATAGCAATCAGCCCCAGCATTTT.

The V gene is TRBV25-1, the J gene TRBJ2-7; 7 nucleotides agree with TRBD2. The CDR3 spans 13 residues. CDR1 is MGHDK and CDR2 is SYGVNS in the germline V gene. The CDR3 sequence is CAPGRSFSYEQYF. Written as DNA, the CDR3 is TGTGCACCCGGGAGGTCATTTTCCTACGAGCAGTACTTC.

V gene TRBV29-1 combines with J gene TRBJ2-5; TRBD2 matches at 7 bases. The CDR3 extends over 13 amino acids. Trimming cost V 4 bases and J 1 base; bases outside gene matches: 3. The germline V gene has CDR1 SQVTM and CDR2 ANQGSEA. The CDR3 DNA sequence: TGCAGCGTTGCGGCGGGGGTCCAAGAGACCCAGTACTTC. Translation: CSVAAGVQETQYF.

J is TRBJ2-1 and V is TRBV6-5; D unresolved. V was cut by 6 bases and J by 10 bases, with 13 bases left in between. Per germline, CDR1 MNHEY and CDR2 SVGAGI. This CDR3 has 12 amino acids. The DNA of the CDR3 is TGTGCCAGCAGCCCAAATAGAGGAGAGCAGTTCTTC. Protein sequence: CASSPNRGEQFF.

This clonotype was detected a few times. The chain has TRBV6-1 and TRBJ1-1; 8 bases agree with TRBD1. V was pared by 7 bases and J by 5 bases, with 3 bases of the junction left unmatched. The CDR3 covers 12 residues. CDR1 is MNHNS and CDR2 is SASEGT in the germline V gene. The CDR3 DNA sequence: TGTGCCAGCAACAGGGGGAGGACTGAAGCTTTCTTT. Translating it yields CASNRGRTEAFF.

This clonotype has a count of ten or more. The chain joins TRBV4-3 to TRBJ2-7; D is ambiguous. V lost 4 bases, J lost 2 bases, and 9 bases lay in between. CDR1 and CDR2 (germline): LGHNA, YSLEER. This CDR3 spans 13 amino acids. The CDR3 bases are TGCGCCAGCAGCCTCGGACGAGCCTACGAGCAGTACTTC. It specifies CASSLGRAYEQYF.

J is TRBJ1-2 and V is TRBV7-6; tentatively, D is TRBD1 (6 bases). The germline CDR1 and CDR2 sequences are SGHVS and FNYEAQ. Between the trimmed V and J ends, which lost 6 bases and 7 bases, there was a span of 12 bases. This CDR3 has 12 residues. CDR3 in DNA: TGTGCCAGCAGTTCACAGGGAACTGGCTACACCTTC. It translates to CASSSQGTGYTF.

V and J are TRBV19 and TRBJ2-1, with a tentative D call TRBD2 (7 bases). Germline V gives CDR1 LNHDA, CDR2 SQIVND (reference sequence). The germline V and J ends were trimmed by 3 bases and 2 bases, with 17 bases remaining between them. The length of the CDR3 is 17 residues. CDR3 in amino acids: CASSIFTGRATYNEQFF. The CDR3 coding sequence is TGTGCCAGTAGTATTTTTACAGGGAGGGCGACCTACAATGAGCAGTTCTTC.

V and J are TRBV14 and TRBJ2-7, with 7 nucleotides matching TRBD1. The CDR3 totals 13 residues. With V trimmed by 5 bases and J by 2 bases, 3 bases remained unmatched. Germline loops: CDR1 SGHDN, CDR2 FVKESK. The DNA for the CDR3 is TGTGCCAGCAGCTGGGACAGCACCTACGAGCAGTACTTC. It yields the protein CASSWDSTYEQYF.

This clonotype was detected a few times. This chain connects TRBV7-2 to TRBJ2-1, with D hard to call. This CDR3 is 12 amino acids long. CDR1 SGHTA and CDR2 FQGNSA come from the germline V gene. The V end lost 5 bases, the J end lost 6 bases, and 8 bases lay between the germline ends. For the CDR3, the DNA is TGTGCCAGCAGCCCAGCCAGCAATGAGCAGTTCTTC. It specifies CASSPASNEQFF.

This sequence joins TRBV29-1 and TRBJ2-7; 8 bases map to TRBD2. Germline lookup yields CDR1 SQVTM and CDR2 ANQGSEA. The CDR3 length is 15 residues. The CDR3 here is CRVVDLAGLSYEQYF. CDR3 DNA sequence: TGCAGGGTAGTAGATCTAGCGGGTCTCTCCTACGAGCAGTACTTC.

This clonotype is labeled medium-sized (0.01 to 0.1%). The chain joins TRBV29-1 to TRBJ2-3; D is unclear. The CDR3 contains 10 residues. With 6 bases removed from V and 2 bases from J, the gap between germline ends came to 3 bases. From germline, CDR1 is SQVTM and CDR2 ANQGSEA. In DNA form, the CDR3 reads TGCAGCGTCGACACAGATACGCAGTATTTT. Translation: CSVDTDTQYF.

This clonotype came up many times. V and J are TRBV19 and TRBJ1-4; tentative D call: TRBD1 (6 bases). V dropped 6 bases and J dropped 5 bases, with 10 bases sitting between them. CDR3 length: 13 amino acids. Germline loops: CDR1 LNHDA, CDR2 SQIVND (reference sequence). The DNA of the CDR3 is TGTGCCAGTAGACGAGGACAGAATGAAAAACTGTTTTTT. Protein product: CASRRGQNEKLFF. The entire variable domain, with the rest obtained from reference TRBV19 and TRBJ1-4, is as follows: DGGITQSPKYLFRKEGQNVTLSCEQNLNHDAMYWYRQDPGQGLRLIYYSQIVNDFQKGDIAEGYSVSREKKESFPLTVTSAQKNPTAFYLCASRRGQNEKLFFGSGTQLSVL.

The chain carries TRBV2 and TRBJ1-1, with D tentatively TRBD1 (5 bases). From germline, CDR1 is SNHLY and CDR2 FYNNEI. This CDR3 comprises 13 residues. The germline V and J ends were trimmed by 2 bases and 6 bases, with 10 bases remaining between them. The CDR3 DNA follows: TGTGCCAGCAGTGAAAATGCAGGGTCTGAAGCTTTCTTT. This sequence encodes CASSENAGSEAFF.

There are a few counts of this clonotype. CDR3 in amino acids: CASSTLLASRTDTQYF. CDR3 nucleotides: TGTGCCAGCAGTACACTGCTAGCGTCCCGCACAGATACGCAGTATTTT. The chain uses TRBV27 and TRBJ2-3; a possible D gene is TRBD2 (6 bases). The germline V gene has CDR1 MNHEY and CDR2 SMNVEV (reference sequence). V was clipped by 5 bases and J by 1 base, with 16 bases between them. This CDR3 contains 16 residues.

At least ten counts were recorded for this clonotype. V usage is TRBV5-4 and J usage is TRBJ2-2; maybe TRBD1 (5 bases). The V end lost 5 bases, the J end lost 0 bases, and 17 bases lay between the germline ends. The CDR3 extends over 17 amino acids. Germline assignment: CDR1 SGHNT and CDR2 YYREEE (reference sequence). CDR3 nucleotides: TGTGCCAGCAGGTCCTTTGGGGCAGGCGCGAACACCGGGGAGCTGTTTTTT. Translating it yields CASRSFGAGANTGELFF.

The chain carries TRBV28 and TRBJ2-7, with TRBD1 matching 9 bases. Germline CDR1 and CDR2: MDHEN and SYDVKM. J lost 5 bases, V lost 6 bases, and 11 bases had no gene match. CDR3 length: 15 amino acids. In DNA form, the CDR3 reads TGTGCCAGCAGCCCCCCCGGGACAGGGCGCAACGAGCAGTACTTC. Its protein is CASSPPGTGRNEQYF.

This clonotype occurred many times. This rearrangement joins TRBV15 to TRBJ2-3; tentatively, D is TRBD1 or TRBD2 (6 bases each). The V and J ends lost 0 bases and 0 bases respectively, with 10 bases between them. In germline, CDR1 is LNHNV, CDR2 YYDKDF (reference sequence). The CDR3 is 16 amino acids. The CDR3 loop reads CATSREKGGSTDTQYF. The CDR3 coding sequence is TGTGCCACCAGCAGAGAAAAGGGGGGTAGCACAGATACGCAGTATTTT.

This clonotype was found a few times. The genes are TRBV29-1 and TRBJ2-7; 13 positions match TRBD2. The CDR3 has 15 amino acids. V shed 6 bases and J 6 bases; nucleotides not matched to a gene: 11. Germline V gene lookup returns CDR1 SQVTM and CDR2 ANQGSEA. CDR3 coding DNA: TGCAGCGTAGATTCCGGGACTAGCGGGATAGGCGAGCAGTACTTC. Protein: CSVDSGTSGIGEQYF.

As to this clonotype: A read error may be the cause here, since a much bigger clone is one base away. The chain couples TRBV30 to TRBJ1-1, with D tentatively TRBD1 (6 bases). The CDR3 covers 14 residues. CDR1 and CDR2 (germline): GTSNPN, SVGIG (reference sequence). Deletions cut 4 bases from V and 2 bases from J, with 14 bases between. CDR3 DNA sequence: TGTGCCTGGAACCAGGTCAGGGGAAACACTGAAGCTTTCTTT. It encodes CAWNQVRGNTEAFF.

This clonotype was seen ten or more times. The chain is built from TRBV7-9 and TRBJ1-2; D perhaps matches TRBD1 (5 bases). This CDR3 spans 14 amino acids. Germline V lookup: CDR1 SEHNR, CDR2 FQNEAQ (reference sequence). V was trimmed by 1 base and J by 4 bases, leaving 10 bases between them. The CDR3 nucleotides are TGTGCCAGCAGCTTAGTCGACAGCCGCTATGGCTACACCTTC. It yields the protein CASSLVDSRYGYTF.